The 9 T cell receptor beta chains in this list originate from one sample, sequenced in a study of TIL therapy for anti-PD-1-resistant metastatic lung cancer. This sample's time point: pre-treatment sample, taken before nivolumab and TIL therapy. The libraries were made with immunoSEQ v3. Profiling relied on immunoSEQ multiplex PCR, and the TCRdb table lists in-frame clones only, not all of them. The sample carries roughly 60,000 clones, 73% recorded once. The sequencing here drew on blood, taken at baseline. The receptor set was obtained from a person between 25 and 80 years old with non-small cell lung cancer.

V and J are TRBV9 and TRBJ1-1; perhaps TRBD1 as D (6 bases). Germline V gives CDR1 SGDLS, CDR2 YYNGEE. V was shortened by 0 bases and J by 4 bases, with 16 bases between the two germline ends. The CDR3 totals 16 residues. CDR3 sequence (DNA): TGTGCCAGCAGCGTAGGCGTTGGGGGGCAGGGCACTGAAGCTTTCTTT. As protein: CASSVGVGGQGTEAFF. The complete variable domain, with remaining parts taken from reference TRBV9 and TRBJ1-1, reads DSGVTQTPKHLITATGQRVTLRCSPRSGDLSVYWYQQSLDQGLQFLIQYYNGEERAKGNILERFSAQQFPDLHSELNLSSLELGDSALYFCASSVGVGGQGTEAFFGQGTRLTVV.

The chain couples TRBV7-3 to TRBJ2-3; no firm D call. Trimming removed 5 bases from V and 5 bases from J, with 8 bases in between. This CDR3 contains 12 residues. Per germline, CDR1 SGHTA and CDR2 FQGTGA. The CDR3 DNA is TGTGCCAGCAGCCGCCCCTTAGATACGCAGTATTTT. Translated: CASSRPLDTQYF.

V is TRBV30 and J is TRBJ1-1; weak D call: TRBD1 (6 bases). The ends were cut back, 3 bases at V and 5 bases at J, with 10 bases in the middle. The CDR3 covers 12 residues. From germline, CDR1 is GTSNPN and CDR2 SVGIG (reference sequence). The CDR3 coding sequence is TGTGCCTGGAGCGCAGGGGTGACTGAAGCTTTCTTT. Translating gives CAWSAGVTEAFF. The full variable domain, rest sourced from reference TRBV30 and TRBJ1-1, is SQTIHQWPATLVQPVGSPLSLECTVEGTSNPNLYWYRQAAGRGLQLLFYSVGIGQISSEVPQNLSASRPQDRQFILSSKKLLLSDSGFYLCAWSAGVTEAFFGQGTRLTVV.

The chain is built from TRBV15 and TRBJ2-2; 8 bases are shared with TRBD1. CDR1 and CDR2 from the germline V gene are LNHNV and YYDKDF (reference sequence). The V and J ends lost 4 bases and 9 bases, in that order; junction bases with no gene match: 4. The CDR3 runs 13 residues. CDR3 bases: TGTGCCACCAGCATACGGACAGGGCGGGAGCTGTTTTTT. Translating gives CATSIRTGRELFF.

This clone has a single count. CDR3 DNA sequence: TGTGCCAGCAGCCCCGGGGGCCCTTATAGCAATCAGCCCCAGCATTTT. Translating it yields CASSPGGPYSNQPQHF. The gene calls are TRBV7-2 and TRBJ1-5, with D possibly matching TRBD1 (6 bases). Germline loops: CDR1 SGHTA, CDR2 FQGNSA. V lost 5 bases, J lost 0 bases, and 14 bases lay in between. The CDR3 contains 16 residues.

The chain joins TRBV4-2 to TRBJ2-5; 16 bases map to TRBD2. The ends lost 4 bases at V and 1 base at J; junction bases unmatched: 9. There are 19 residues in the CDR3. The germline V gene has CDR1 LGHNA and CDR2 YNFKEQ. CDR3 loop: CASSLRAGTSGGGQETQYF. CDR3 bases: TGTGCCAGCAGCCTAAGGGCCGGGACTAGCGGGGGGGGCCAAGAGACCCAGTACTTC.

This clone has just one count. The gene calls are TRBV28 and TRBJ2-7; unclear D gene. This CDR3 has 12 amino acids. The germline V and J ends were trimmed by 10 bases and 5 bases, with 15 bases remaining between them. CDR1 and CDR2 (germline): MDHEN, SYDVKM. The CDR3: CATYRVRDEQYF. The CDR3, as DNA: TGTGCCACCTATAGGGTAAGGGACGAGCAGTACTTC.

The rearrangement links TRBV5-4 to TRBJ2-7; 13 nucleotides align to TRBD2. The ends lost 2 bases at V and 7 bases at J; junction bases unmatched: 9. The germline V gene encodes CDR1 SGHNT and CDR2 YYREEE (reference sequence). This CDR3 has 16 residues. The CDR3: CASSLRTSGSPLEQYF. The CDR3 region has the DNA TGTGCCAGCAGCTTAAGGACTAGCGGGAGTCCTTTGGAGCAGTACTTC.

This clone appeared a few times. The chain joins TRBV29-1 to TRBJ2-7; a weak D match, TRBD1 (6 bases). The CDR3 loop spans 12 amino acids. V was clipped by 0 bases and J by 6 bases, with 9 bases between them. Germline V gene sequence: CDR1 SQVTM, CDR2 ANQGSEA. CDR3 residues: CSVEDWGLEQYF. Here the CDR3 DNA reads TGCAGCGTTGAAGATTGGGGGCTCGAGCAGTACTTC.